This TCR beta chain emerged from a study of blood T cell repertoires in COVID-19 (dated by TCRdb to 2020 to 2021). For the study in its entirety: The collaborator samples originated in the United States, Italy and Spain and spanned the acute and convalescent phases of COVID-19. The prospective study material was composed of cDNA or gDNA derived from T cells, B-cell-depleted T cells, or PBMCs. The dataset comprised deeply sampled blood TCRbeta repertoires from subjects exposed to, actively infected with, or recovered from COVID-19. The repertoires were released in a freely available public database meant as a resource for research on the immune response to SARS-CoV-2. Samples came from the ongoing ImmuneRACE study (first 160 participants) plus 1,254 subjects from 6 global collaborators. Nearly every sample came with metadata listing a de-identified subject ID, COVID-19 status, age in years and sex. HLA class I and class II types, where available, came from metadata supplied by the sample provider rather than from assay-based typing.

Of note for this clone: No cognate antigen has been identified for it. Base quality data are lacking; no much larger clone is found one base away.

One collaborating source in Seattle enrolled patients during active infection and followed them longitudinally through the course of disease. Collaborating institutions collected whole blood in K2EDTA tubes following their own protocols. For TCRbeta analysis, collaborators shipped samples as frozen whole blood, isolated PBMCs, or DNA extracted from either of those sample types. The germline V gene (reference sequence) gives CDR1 as MNHEY and CDR2 as SMNVEV. The CDR3 runs 15 amino acids, cysteine and phenylalanine included. The kept DNA is CDR3 alone, 45 bases in frame from the first base. V drops 0 bases and J drops 2 bases, leaving 10 bases in between. The immunoSEQ Assay, a bias-controlled multiplex PCR, was used to amplify TCRbeta CDR3 regions from genomic DNA. Per the source publication's procedure: Nucleated cell counts per sample were estimated from amplification of reference gene primers within the assay. Sequence reads were collapsed and filtered to measure the absolute abundance of every unique TCRbeta CDR3 rearrangement. For each sample, productive Simpson clonality was calculated as the square root of Simpson's diversity index over productive rearrangements. The table comes from immuneACCESS by way of TCRdb, which keeps in-frame sequences with V and J called. Part of the clones is missing from these tables; in studies checked, under half for an unresolved V gene and the rest for unknown reasons. The D gene and trimming were derived from the DNA, and the V and J assignments and clone size from that table. The sample profile shows just under 65,000 clones; 78% of them were found once. Over 12% of the sample rests with the top ten.

Results the study describes overall, beyond this receptor: Clinical and demographic metadata were provided uncurated, with the amount varying by source and participant.

The chain joins TRBV27 to TRBJ2-5; the D gene is perhaps TRBD1, from 6 matching bases. The clonotype originates from a man aged 55 to 70 with COVID-19, enrolled during active disease. Material for sequencing was peripheral blood. CDR3 reads: CASSLSRDRQETQYF. The nucleotides read TGTGCCAGCAGTTTATCGAGAGACAGGCAAGAGACCCAGTACTTC.